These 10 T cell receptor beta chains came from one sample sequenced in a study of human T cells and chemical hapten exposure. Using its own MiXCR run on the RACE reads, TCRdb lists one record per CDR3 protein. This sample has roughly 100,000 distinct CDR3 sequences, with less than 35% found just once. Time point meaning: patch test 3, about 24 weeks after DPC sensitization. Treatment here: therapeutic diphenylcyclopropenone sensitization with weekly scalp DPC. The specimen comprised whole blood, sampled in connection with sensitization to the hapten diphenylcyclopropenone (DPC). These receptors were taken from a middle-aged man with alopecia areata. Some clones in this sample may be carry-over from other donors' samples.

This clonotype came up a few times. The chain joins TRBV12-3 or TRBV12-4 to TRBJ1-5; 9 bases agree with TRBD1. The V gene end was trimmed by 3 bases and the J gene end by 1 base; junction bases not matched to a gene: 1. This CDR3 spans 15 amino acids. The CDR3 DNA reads TGTGCCAGCAGTTTCGGGACAGGGAGCAATCAGCCCCAGCATTTT. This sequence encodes CASSFGTGSNQPQHF.

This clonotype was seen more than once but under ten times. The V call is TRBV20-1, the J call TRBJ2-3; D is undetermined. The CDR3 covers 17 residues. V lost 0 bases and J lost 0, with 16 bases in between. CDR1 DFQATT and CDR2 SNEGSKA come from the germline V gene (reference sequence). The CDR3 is CSARDWGLGSSTDTQYF. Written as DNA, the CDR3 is TGCAGTGCTAGAGACTGGGGTTTGGGATCTAGCACAGATACGCAGTATTTT.

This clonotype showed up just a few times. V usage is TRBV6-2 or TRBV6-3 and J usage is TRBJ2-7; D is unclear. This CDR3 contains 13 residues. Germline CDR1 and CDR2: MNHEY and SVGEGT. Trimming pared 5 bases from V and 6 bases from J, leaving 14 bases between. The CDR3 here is CASSAPGVGEQYV. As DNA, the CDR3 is TGTGCCAGCAGTGCCCCTGGGGTCGGCGAGCAGTACGTC.

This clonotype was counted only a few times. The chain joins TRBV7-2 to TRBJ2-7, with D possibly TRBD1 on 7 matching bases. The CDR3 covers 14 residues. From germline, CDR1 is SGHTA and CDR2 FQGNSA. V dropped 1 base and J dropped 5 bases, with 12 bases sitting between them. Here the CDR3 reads CASSLDGRGDEQYF. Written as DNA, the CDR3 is TGTGCCAGCAGCTTAGACGGCAGGGGGGACGAGCAGTACTTC.

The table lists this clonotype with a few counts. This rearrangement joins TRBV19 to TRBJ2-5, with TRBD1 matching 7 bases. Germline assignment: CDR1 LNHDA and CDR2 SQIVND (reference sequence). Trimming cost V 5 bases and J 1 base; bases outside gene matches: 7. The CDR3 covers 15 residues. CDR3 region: CASSQGTVFQETQYF. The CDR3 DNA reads TGTGCCAGTAGTCAAGGGACAGTCTTCCAAGAGACCCAGTACTTC. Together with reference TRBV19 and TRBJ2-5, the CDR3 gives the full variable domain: DGGITQSPKYLFRKEGQNVTLSCEQNLNHDAMYWYRQDPGQGLRLIYYSQIVNDFQKGDIAEGYSVSREKKESFPLTVTSAQKNPTAFYLCASSQGTVFQETQYFGPGTRLLVL.

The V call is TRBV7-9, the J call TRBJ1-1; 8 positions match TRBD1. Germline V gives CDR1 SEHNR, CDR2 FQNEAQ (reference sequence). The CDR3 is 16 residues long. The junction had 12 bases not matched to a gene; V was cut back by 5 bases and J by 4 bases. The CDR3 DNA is TGTGCCAGCAGCCCACAAATGACAGGGGTGGCCACTGAAGCTTTCTTT. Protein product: CASSPQMTGVATEAFF.

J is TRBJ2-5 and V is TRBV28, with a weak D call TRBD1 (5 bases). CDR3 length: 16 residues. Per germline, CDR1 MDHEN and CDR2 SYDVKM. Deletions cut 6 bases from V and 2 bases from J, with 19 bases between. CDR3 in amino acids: CASSRERRSGQETQYF. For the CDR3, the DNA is TGTGCCAGCAGCAGAGAAAGAAGGTCAGGGCAAGAGACCCAGTACTTC. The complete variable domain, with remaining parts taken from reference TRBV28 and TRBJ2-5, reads DVKVTQSSRYLVKRTGEKVFLECVQDMDHENMFWYRQDPGLGLRLIYFSYDVKMKEKGDIPEGYSVSREKKERFSLILESASTNQTSMYLCASSRERRSGQETQYFGPGTRLLVL.

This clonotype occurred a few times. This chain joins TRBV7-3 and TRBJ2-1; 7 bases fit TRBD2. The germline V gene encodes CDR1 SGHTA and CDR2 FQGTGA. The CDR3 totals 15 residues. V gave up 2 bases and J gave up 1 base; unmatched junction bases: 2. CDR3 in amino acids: CASSLGGGSYNEQFF. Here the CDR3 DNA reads TGTGCCAGCAGCTTAGGCGGGGGATCCTACAATGAGCAGTTCTTC.

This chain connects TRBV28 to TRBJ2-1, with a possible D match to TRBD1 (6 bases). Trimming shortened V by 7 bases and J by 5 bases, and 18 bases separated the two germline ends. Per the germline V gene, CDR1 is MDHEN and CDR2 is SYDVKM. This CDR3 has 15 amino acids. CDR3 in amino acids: CASTSPFGTNNEQFF. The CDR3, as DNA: TGTGCCAGCACCTCACCATTTGGGACAAACAATGAGCAGTTCTTC.

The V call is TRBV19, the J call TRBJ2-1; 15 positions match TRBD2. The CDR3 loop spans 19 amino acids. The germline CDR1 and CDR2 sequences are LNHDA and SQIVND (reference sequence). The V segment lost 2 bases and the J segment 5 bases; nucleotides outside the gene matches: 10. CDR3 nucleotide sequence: TGTGCCAGTAGTATAAAAGGACTAGCGGGAGGGTCTAGGGACAATGAGCAGTTCTTC. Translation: CASSIKGLAGGSRDNEQFF.